The 2 T cell receptor beta chains below all came from one sample that was sequenced in a study of neurological immune-mediated disorders. One entry per CDR3 protein results from TCRdb running MiXCR on the 5' RACE reads. The sample has tens of thousands of distinct CDR3 sequences; about 2.5% are singletons. The sequencing input was PBMCs. Receptors were obtained from a woman aged 25 to 39 with multiple sclerosis.

This clonotype was observed many times. The chain couples TRBV5-5 to TRBJ1-1; D perhaps matches TRBD1 (5 bases). Trimming stripped 2 bases from V and 6 bases from J, with 5 bases between. Per the germline V gene, CDR1 is SGHKS and CDR2 is YYEKEE (reference sequence). The CDR3 contains 11 residues. The CDR3 is CASSLQAEAFF. The CDR3 nucleotides read TGTGCCAGCAGCTTACAGGCTGAAGCTTTCTTT.

The sample holds many counts of this clonotype. The chain has TRBV20-1 and TRBJ2-3; 11 bases match TRBD2. The V gene's germline CDR1 is DFQATT and CDR2 SNEGSKA (reference sequence). The V segment lost 7 bases and the J segment 6 bases; nucleotides outside the gene matches: 18. There are 17 residues in the CDR3. CDR3 in DNA: TGCAGTGAGGAACAACCACGAACTAGCGGGAGTATGGATACGCAGTATTTT. Translating gives CSEEQPRTSGSMDTQYF.